This TCR beta chain comes out of a study of T cell responses to AZD1222 COVID-19 vaccine. The germline V gene encodes CDR1 LNHDA and CDR2 SQIVND (reference sequence). The CDR3 spans 15 residues. V was shortened by 3 bases and J by 4 bases, with 12 bases between the two germline ends. This table comes from immunoSEQ multiplex PCR, and its TCRdb copy is limited to in-frame clones, with some not included. This sample yields around 120,000 clones, of which 92% are seen a single time; around 15% belongs to the top ten. The source was peripheral blood, collected on day 0 of AZD1222 vaccination. This TCR was sampled from an adult in good health. The J gene is TRBJ1-4, the V gene TRBV19; tentative D call: TRBD1 (6 bases). CDR3 nucleotides: TGTGCCAGTAGTATTTCTGGACAGCATAATGAAAAACTGTTTTTT. It encodes CASSISGQHNEKLFF.